This passage covers 25 T cell receptor beta chains from one sample sequenced in a study of blood T cell repertoires in COVID-19. Assay used: immunoSEQ multiplex PCR; TCRdb lists only in-frame clones, some missing. Among 50,000 to 70,000 clones listed, more than 70% were seen once. Sequencing input: peripheral blood. The receptors originated from a man in his sixties with active or convalescent COVID-19.

This chain uses TRBV30 with TRBJ1-1; the D gene is possibly TRBD1 (5 bases). V gave up 2 bases and J gave up 5 bases, with 12 bases separating them. The CDR3 consists of 13 residues. The germline gives CDR1 GTSNPN, CDR2 SVGIG (reference sequence). In nucleotides, the CDR3 is TGTGCCTGGAGTAAAGTCGGGGGGACTGAAGCTTTCTTT. Residues: CAWSKVGGTEAFF.

The gene calls are TRBV5-4 and TRBJ1-1; the D is unclear. Germline CDR1 SGHNT, CDR2 YYREEE (reference sequence). Trimming removed 2 bases at V and 8 bases at J, with 13 bases between. The CDR3 is 13 amino acids. The CDR3 loop reads CASSFSEVSEAFF. For the CDR3, the DNA is TGTGCCAGCAGCTTCTCAGAAGTTAGCGAAGCTTTCTTT.

The chain couples TRBV19 to TRBJ1-6; 12 bases align to TRBD1. The CDR3 has 17 residues. Germline V gene lookup returns CDR1 LNHDA and CDR2 SQIVND (reference sequence). V dropped 5 bases and J dropped 7; count of bases not matched to a gene: 9. As DNA, the CDR3 is TGTGCCAGTAGTCCGAACAGGGACAGGGGGCGAAATTCACCCCTCCACTTT. It encodes CASSPNRDRGRNSPLHF.

The V and J genes are TRBV5-1 and TRBJ2-5; D unclear. The CDR3 extends over 14 amino acids. CDR1 and CDR2 (germline): SGHRS, YFSETQ. The ends were cut back, 1 base at V and 5 bases at J, with 12 bases in the middle. CDR3 sequence (DNA): TGCGCCAGCAGCTTGTCTCCCGCGATTGAGACCCAGTACTTC. It translates to CASSLSPAIETQYF. Using reference TRBV5-1 and TRBJ2-5 for the parts outside the CDR3, the full variable domain is KAGVTQTPRYLIKTRGQQVTLSCSPISGHRSVSWYQQTPGQGLQFLFEYFSETQRNKGNFPGRFSGRQFSNSRSEMNVSTLELGDSALYLCASSLSPAIETQYFGPGTRLLVL.

The V gene is TRBV5-1, the J gene TRBJ1-2; D is perhaps TRBD1 (6 bases). Per germline, CDR1 SGHRS and CDR2 YFSETQ. This CDR3 has 14 residues. V lost 4 bases, J lost 4 bases, and 14 bases lay in between. The CDR3 reads CASSANTGSYGYTF. As DNA, the CDR3 is TGCGCCAGCAGCGCCAATACAGGGAGCTATGGCTACACCTTC. The variable domain in full, with the rest retrieved from reference TRBV5-1 and TRBJ1-2, is KAGVTQTPRYLIKTRGQQVTLSCSPISGHRSVSWYQQTPGQGLQFLFEYFSETQRNKGNFPGRFSGRQFSNSRSEMNVSTLELGDSALYLCASSANTGSYGYTFGSGTRLTVV.

This clone was recorded only once. V is TRBV19 and J is TRBJ2-2, with TRBD1 matching over 7 bases. CDR1 and CDR2 from the germline V gene are LNHDA and SQIVND (reference sequence). V trimming: 5 bases; J trimming: 0 bases; junction bases outside the gene matches: 3. CDR3 length equals 15 residues. The CDR3 bases are TGTGCCAGTAGTGACAGGGTTTCGAACACCGGGGAGCTGTTTTTT. As protein: CASSDRVSNTGELFF.

This chain links TRBV19 with TRBJ2-6; possible D gene TRBD2, 6 bases. The CDR3 contains 15 residues. Per germline, CDR1 LNHDA and CDR2 SQIVND (reference sequence). V lost 7 bases, J lost 2 bases, and 12 bases lay in between. CDR3 protein: CASIGGDTGANVLTF. CDR3 nucleotide sequence: TGTGCCAGTATCGGAGGGGATACTGGGGCCAACGTCCTGACTTTC.

The chain carries TRBV29-1 and TRBJ2-1; the match to TRBD2 covers 7 bases. From germline, CDR1 is SQVTM and CDR2 ANQGSEA. After removal of 0 bases from V and 4 bases from J, the junction contained 6 bases not matched to a gene. The CDR3 extends over 15 amino acids. The CDR3 loop is CSVEDGEGHYNEQFF. The CDR3 nucleotides read TGCAGCGTTGAAGACGGGGAGGGCCATTACAATGAGCAGTTCTTC.

The rearrangement uses TRBV11-2 and TRBJ2-7; 9 nucleotides align to TRBD1. Germline trimming cut 6 bases from V and 2 bases from J; bases unmatched to any gene: 8. The CDR3 length is 15 residues. CDR1 is SGHAT and CDR2 is FQNNGV in the germline V gene. The CDR3 sequence: CASSHTDRGPYEQYF. The CDR3 DNA follows: TGTGCCAGCAGTCACACGGACAGGGGACCCTACGAGCAGTACTTC.

This chain connects TRBV4-1 to TRBJ1-4; D is perhaps TRBD1 (5 bases). Trimming stripped 3 bases from V and 2 bases from J, with 16 bases between. The CDR3 runs 17 residues. From germline, CDR1 is MGHRA and CDR2 YSYEKL. The CDR3 sequence: CASSQGGRGRTNEKLFF. CDR3 in DNA: TGCGCCAGCAGCCAGGGGGGGAGGGGTAGGACTAATGAAAAACTGTTTTTT.

This clone has a single count. V and J are TRBV27 and TRBJ1-5, with 8 positions matching TRBD1. V lost 6 bases and J lost 6; bases outside the gene matches: 16. The germline V gene has CDR1 MNHEY and CDR2 SMNVEV (reference sequence). The CDR3 extends over 17 amino acids. CDR3 sequence (DNA): TGTGCCAGCAGGCCTAAGCTCAGGGGGCGAGATAGTCAGCCCCAGCATTTT. Protein sequence: CASRPKLRGRDSQPQHF.

The chain links TRBV28 to TRBJ2-1, with a weak D call TRBD1 (6 bases). Trimming shortened V by 2 bases and J by 0 bases, and 8 bases separated the two germline ends. This CDR3 has 15 amino acids. Germline V gene lookup returns CDR1 MDHEN and CDR2 SYDVKM. The CDR3 here is CASSLRGSSYNEQFF. CDR3 DNA: TGTGCCAGCAGTTTAAGGGGGAGCTCCTACAATGAGCAGTTCTTC. The complete variable domain, with remaining parts taken from reference TRBV28 and TRBJ2-1, reads DVKVTQSSRYLVKRTGEKVFLECVQDMDHENMFWYRQDPGLGLRLIYFSYDVKMKEKGDIPEGYSVSREKKERFSLILESASTNQTSMYLCASSLRGSSYNEQFFGPGTRLTVL.

The chain links TRBV11-2 to TRBJ2-7; 13 nucleotides line up with TRBD2. CDR1 and CDR2 (germline): SGHAT, FQNNGV. CDR3 size: 16 residues. With 5 bases clipped from V and 5 bases from J, the junction kept 9 bases outside the gene matches. The CDR3 region is CASSTRTSGSLNEQYF. The CDR3 DNA sequence: TGTGCCAGCAGCACCCGGACTAGCGGGAGTCTCAACGAGCAGTACTTC.

The J gene is TRBJ1-6, the V gene TRBV7-9, with 10 nucleotides matching TRBD1. The CDR3 is 16 amino acids. Germline loops: CDR1 SEHNR, CDR2 FQNEAQ (reference sequence). J gave up 7 bases and V 3 bases, and 6 bases lay outside the gene matches. This CDR3 reads CASSFRQGAGNSPLHF. In DNA, the CDR3 is TGTGCCAGCAGCTTCCGACAGGGGGCTGGGAATTCACCCCTCCACTTT.

V is TRBV5-1 and J is TRBJ1-5, with 8 positions matching TRBD1. Germline trimming cut 0 bases from V and 2 bases from J; bases unmatched to any gene: 7. CDR3 size: 17 residues. CDR1 is SGHRS and CDR2 is YFSETQ in the germline V gene. CDR3 amino acids: CASSLAQQGAGNQPQHF. The CDR3 bases are TGCGCCAGCAGCTTGGCCCAGCAGGGGGCTGGCAATCAGCCCCAGCATTTT.

This clone occurred once. The rearrangement uses TRBV27 and TRBJ2-1; 7 bases are a match to TRBD2. Germline CDR1 reads MNHEY; CDR2 reads SMNVEV (reference sequence). Trimming removed 1 base from V and 4 bases from J; junction bases left unmatched: 4. The CDR3 runs to 15 residues. This CDR3 reads CASSLFGGLYNEQFF. CDR3 nucleotides: TGTGCCAGCAGTTTATTCGGGGGACTATACAATGAGCAGTTCTTC.

This chain links TRBV12-3 or TRBV12-4 with TRBJ2-7; D is possibly TRBD1 (6 bases). The CDR3 loop spans 13 amino acids. V lost 6 bases to trimming and J lost 5 bases, with 14 bases between them. CDR3 loop: CASSRPTGNEQYF. CDR3 bases: TGTGCCAGCAGCCGACCTACAGGGAACGAGCAGTACTTC.

J is TRBJ1-2 and V is TRBV3-1 (or the pseudogene TRBV3-2); maybe TRBD1 (6 bases). The germline V gene has CDR1 LGHDT and CDR2 YNNKEL (reference sequence). The CDR3 contains 14 residues. V was trimmed by 3 bases and J by 4 bases, leaving 12 bases between them. CDR3 loop: CASSHRQASYGYTF. Here the CDR3 DNA reads TGTGCCAGCAGCCATCGACAGGCCTCCTATGGCTACACCTTC.

In its sample, this clone was seen a few times. The chain carries TRBV6-5 and TRBJ2-5; D possibly corresponds to TRBD1 (5 bases). The V end was cut by 0 bases, the J end by 5 bases, with 13 bases between. The CDR3 covers 15 residues. Germline assignment: CDR1 MNHEY and CDR2 SVGAGI. The CDR3 coding sequence is TGTGCCAGCAGTTACTCCAGGGCGTTTCAGGAGACCCAGTACTTC. Translated: CASSYSRAFQETQYF.

This clone is a singleton in its sample. V gene TRBV28 combines with J gene TRBJ1-1; 7 bases align to TRBD1. Losses at the gene ends were 5 bases for V and 5 bases for J; bases not matched to a gene: 5. Per germline, CDR1 MDHEN and CDR2 SYDVKM. The CDR3 length is 13 residues. CDR3: CASSRQGLTEAFF. In DNA form, the CDR3 reads TGTGCCAGCAGTAGACAGGGTCTGACTGAAGCTTTCTTT.

V and J are TRBV2 and TRBJ2-1; maybe TRBD2 (6 bases). This CDR3 spans 16 amino acids. CDR1 SNHLY and CDR2 FYNNEI come from the germline V gene. Trimming left V 6 bases short and J 8 bases short, with 23 bases between. The CDR3 region is CASRTPPGLDRDEQFF. The CDR3 bases are TGTGCCAGCAGAACCCCACCGGGACTTGATAGGGATGAGCAGTTCTTC.

The chain carries TRBV11-2 and TRBJ2-1; 11 bases align to TRBD2. J gave up 8 bases and V 1 base, and 10 bases lay outside the gene matches. Germline CDR1 and CDR2: SGHAT and FQNNGV. This CDR3 is built from 17 residues. This CDR3 is CASSLAARTSGSDEQFF. CDR3 DNA sequence: TGTGCCAGCAGCTTAGCGGCCCGCACTAGCGGGAGTGATGAGCAGTTCTTC.

This sequence joins TRBV4-1 and TRBJ2-2; D is uncertain. V lost 0 bases and J lost 4, with 12 bases in between. Per the germline V gene, CDR1 is MGHRA and CDR2 is YSYEKL. The CDR3 totals 16 residues. The CDR3 protein is CASSQDATVSTGELFF. The CDR3 DNA sequence: TGCGCCAGCAGCCAAGATGCCACCGTTAGCACCGGGGAGCTGTTTTTT.

The gene calls are TRBV7-2 and TRBJ1-3; 7 bases match TRBD1. CDR3 length: 19 residues. Germline CDR1 and CDR2: SGHTA and FQGNSA. J lost 0 bases, V lost 1 base, and 12 bases had no gene match. For the CDR3, the DNA is TGTGCCAGCAGCTTAGTCGGGACAGCTAAACTTTTCTCTGGAAACACCATATATTTT. It yields the protein CASSLVGTAKLFSGNTIYF.

The V gene is TRBV11-2, the J gene TRBJ1-2, with TRBD1 as a possible D gene (5 bases). V gave up 3 bases and J gave up 8 bases, with 7 bases separating them. From germline, CDR1 is SGHAT and CDR2 FQNNGV. This CDR3 is built from 11 residues. CDR3: CASSFRGGYTF. CDR3 nucleotide sequence: TGTGCCAGCAGCTTTAGGGGCGGCTACACCTTC. Complete variable domain (other parts from reference TRBV11-2 and TRBJ1-2): EAGVAQSPRYKIIEKRQSVAFWCNPISGHATLYWYQQILGQGPKLLIQFQNNGVVDDSQLPKDRFSAERLKGVDSTLKIQPAKLEDSAVYLCASSFRGGYTFGSGTRLTVV.